The 9 T cell receptor beta chains below all came from one sample that was sequenced in a study of blood T cell repertoires in COVID-19 (dated by TCRdb to about 2020). Library construction relied on the immunoSEQ multiplex PCR assay. TCRdb retrieved this table from immuneACCESS and kept in-frame rearrangements only. Not all clones are present; in checked studies, unresolved V genes account for under half, and no reason is known for the remainder. The sample includes around 110,000 clones, with approximately 90% observed a single time. The ten largest clonotypes hold about 1.9% of the sample. Sequencing was carried out using peripheral blood. The origin of the receptors is a human donor with active COVID-19. The donor label of this sample is uncertain.

The chain uses TRBV6-2 or TRBV6-3 and TRBJ2-1, with 10 bases fitting TRBD2. The J segment lost 5 bases and the V segment lost 5 bases, leaving 3 bases of the junction unmatched. The germline gives CDR1 MNHEY, CDR2 SVGEGT. This CDR3 comprises 14 residues. Written as DNA, the CDR3 is TGTGCCAGCAGTCGAGCGGGGGGGCACAATGAGCAGTTCTTC. It codes for CASSRAGGHNEQFF.

This chain uses TRBV4-2 with TRBJ1-2; no reliable D call. V lost 3 bases, J lost 7 bases, and 12 bases lay in between. This CDR3 spans 13 amino acids. Germline V CDR1 and CDR2: LGHNA, YNFKEQ. Here the CDR3 reads CASSHYRSSGYTF. As DNA, the CDR3 is TGTGCCAGCAGCCACTATCGGTCTAGTGGCTACACCTTC.

This clone was seen more than once but under ten times. The chain has TRBV18 and TRBJ1-3; perhaps TRBD1 as D (6 bases). Germline V gene lookup returns CDR1 KGHSH and CDR2 LQKENI. The length of the CDR3 is 15 residues. V shed 3 bases and J shed 3 bases, with 12 bases lying between them. CDR3: CASSPSQGNGNTIYF. In nucleotides, the CDR3 is TGTGCCAGCTCACCTTCCCAGGGGAATGGAAACACCATATATTTT.

This chain links TRBV27 with TRBJ2-7; D ambiguous. The length of the CDR3 is 15 residues. Trimming took off 2 bases at V and 2 bases at J, with 13 bases between the two ends. The germline V gene encodes CDR1 MNHEY and CDR2 SMNVEV (reference sequence). CDR3 sequence: CASSLGWLDTYEQYF. The CDR3 DNA reads as TGTGCCAGCAGTTTAGGTTGGCTAGATACCTACGAGCAGTACTTC.

The rearrangement joins TRBV5-4 to TRBJ2-5; the match to TRBD2 covers 8 bases. Germline V gene sequence: CDR1 SGHNT, CDR2 YYREEE (reference sequence). This CDR3 comprises 15 residues. With 4 bases clipped from V and 4 bases from J, the junction kept 9 bases outside the gene matches. The CDR3 is CASSPSGGPGETQYF. The CDR3 DNA reads as TGTGCCAGCAGCCCATCGGGGGGGCCGGGAGAGACCCAGTACTTC.

CDR3 coding DNA: TGCGCCAGCAGCTCGGGGACAGGGATCACCGAGCAGTACTTC. Encoded protein: CASSSGTGITEQYF. V gene TRBV5-1 combines with J gene TRBJ2-7, with 9 nucleotides matching TRBD1. In germline, CDR1 is SGHRS, CDR2 YFSETQ. After removal of 3 bases from V and 6 bases from J, the junction contained 7 bases not matched to a gene. CDR3 length: 14 residues.

V is TRBV15 and J is TRBJ2-7; D perhaps matches TRBD2 (5 bases). From germline, CDR1 is LNHNV and CDR2 YYDKDF (reference sequence). The V end lost 5 bases, the J end lost 4 bases, and 9 bases lay between the germline ends. The CDR3 is 12 residues long. CDR3 loop: CATSRRGYEQYF. In DNA, the CDR3 is TGTGCCACCAGCCGACGGGGTTACGAGCAGTACTTC.

The chain uses TRBV7-2 and TRBJ1-5; possibly TRBD1 for D (6 bases). The CDR3 consists of 18 residues. V lost 1 base, J lost 4 bases, and 20 bases lay in between. Germline assignment: CDR1 SGHTA and CDR2 FQGNSA. CDR3 DNA: TGTGCCAGCAGCTTAGGGCCGATACAGGGAAGGGGAAATCAGCCCCAGCATTTT. Its translation: CASSLGPIQGRGNQPQHF.

The rearrangement uses TRBV6-6 and TRBJ1-2, with D maybe TRBD1 (5 bases). The germline V gene encodes CDR1 MNHNY and CDR2 SVGAGI (reference sequence). Trimming stripped 6 bases from V and 8 bases from J, with 16 bases between. This CDR3 is built from 13 residues. CDR3 DNA: TGTGCCAGCAGCACCTCAGGGAGGACAGGCTACACCTTC. Its translation: CASSTSGRTGYTF.